What follows describes a single T cell receptor beta chain. The antigen is undetermined. This sample was taken from a study of cytomegalovirus exposure and HLA in healthy donors. Study-level results: Trimming of TCR beta V- and J-genes showed a link, identified in a later analysis, to a missense DCLRE1C variant.

The donors were healthy bone marrow donors. Both 60 Vbeta primers and 13 Jbeta primers went into the PCR. Sequencing used immunoSEQ multiplex PCR; TCRdb keeps in-frame clones, though not all of them. This table has roughly 180,000 clones, about three quarters appearing once. V was pared by 7 bases and J by 8 bases, with 7 bases of the junction left unmatched. This CDR3 contains 13 residues. Germline-derived CDR1 and CDR2 are SGHNT and YYREEE (reference sequence). The sequencing input was PBMCs. The rearrangement uses TRBV5-4 and TRBJ2-1; the match to TRBD2 covers 9 bases. This TCR was recovered from a man aged 50 to 60 in good health and CMV-seropositive. DNA for the CDR3: TGTGCCAGCCTCGGCGGGGGGGCCGATGAGCAGTTCTTC. Translating it yields CASLGGGADEQFF.